The entry that follows covers one T cell receptor beta chain sequence. Antigen specificity is unknown. This sample was taken from a study of T cell responses to AZD1222 COVID-19 vaccine. Study-wide findings and caveats: The donor group comprised mostly white British people and more females; the analysis possibly underestimated clonal diversity. The span of vaccine-associated CD4 TCRs extended across spike, with dominance at 160-218 and 743-854. In the spike-specific TCR repertoire, nearly half reportedly target unmutated variant regions. Spike-specific TCRs gained breadth and depth after people received two AZD1222 doses.

The protocol was immunoSEQ multiplex PCR, while the TCRdb copy is restricted to in-frame clones and leaves out a portion. Of about 120,000 clones listed, roughly nine tenths are singletons. CDR1 is MNHEY and CDR2 is SVGAGI in the germline V gene. The CDR3 spans 12 residues. Between the trimmed V and J ends, which lost 6 bases and 5 bases, there was a span of 11 bases. The J gene is TRBJ2-7, the V gene TRBV6-5; D not resolved. Here the sequenced sample was peripheral blood, taken 28 days after the second AZD1222 dose. The clonotype originates from an adult who received the AZD1222 COVID-19 vaccine. The CDR3 nucleotides are TGTGCCAGCAGATCCGGGCTGGACGAGCAGTACTTC. It codes for CASRSGLDEQYF.